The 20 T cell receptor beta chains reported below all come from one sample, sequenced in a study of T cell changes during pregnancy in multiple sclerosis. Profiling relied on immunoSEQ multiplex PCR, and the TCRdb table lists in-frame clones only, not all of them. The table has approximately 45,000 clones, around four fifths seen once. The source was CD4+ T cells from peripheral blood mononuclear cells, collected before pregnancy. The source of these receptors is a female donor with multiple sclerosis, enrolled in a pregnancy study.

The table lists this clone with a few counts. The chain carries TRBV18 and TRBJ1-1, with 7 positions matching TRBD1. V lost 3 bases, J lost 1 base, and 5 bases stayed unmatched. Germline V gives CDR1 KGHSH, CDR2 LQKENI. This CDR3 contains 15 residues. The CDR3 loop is CASSPPGQQNTEAFF. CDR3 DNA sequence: TGTGCCAGCTCACCTCCGGGACAGCAGAACACTGAAGCTTTCTTT. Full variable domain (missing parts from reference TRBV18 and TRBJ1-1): NAGVMQNPRHLVRRRGQEARLRCSPMKGHSHVYWYRQLPEEGLKFMVYLQKENIIDESGMPKERFSAEFPKEGPSILRIQQVVRGDSAAYFCASSPPGQQNTEAFFGQGTRLTVV.

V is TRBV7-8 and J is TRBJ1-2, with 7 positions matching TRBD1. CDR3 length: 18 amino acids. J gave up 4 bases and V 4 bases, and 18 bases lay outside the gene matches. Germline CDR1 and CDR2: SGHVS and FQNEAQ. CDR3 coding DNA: TGTGCCAGCAGCTCCGCCTATCGACGACAGGGAACGGGCTATGGCTACACCTTC. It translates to CASSSAYRRQGTGYGYTF. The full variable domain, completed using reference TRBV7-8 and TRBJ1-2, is GAGVSQSPRYKVAKRGQDVALRCDPISGHVSLFWYQQALGQGPEFLTYFQNEAQLDKSGLPSDRFFAERPEGSVSTLKIQRTQQEDSAVYLCASSSAYRRQGTGYGYTFGSGTRLTVV.

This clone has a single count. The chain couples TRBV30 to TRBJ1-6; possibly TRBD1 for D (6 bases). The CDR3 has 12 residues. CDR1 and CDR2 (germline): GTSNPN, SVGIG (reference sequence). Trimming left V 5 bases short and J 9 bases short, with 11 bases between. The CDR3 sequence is CAWGGAGSPLHF. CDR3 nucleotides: TGTGCCTGGGGGGGGGCTGGTTCACCCCTCCACTTT.

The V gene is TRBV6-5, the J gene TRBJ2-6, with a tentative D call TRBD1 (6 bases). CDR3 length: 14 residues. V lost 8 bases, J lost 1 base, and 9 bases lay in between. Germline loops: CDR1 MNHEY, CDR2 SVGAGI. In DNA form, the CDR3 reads TGTGCCAGCCAGGGGATGTCTGGGGCCAACGTCCTGACTTTC. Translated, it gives CASQGMSGANVLTF.

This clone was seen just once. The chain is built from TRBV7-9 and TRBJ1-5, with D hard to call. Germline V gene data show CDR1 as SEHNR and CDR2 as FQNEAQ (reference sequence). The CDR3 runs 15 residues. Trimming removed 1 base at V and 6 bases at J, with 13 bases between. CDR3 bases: TGTGCCAGCAGCTTAGATAGAGGGAAAGGTCAGCCCCAGCATTTT. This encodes CASSLDRGKGQPQHF.

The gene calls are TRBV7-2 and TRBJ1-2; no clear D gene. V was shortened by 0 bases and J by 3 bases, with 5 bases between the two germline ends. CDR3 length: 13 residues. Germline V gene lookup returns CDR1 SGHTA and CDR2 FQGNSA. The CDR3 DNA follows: TGTGCCAGCAGCTTAGCTTCCGACTATGGCTACACCTTC. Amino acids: CASSLASDYGYTF.

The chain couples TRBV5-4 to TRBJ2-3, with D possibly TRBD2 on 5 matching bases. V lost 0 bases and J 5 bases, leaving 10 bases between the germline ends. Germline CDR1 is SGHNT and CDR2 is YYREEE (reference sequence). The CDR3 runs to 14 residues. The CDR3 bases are TGTGCCAGCAGCTTGGGAGGGAGCTTAGATACGCAGTATTTT. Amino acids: CASSLGGSLDTQYF.

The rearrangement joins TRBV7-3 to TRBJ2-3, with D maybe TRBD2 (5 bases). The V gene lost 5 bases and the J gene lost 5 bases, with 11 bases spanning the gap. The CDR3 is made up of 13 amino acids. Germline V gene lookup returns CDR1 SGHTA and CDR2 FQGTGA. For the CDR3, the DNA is TGTGCCAGCAGCAAAAGAGAGGGAGATACGCAGTATTTT. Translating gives CASSKREGDTQYF. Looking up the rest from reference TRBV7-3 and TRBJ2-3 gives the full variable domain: GAGVSQTPSNKVTEKGKYVELRCDPISGHTALYWYRQSLGQGPEFLIYFQGTGAADDSGLPNDRFFAVRPEGSVSTLKIQRTERGDSAVYLCASSKREGDTQYFGPGTRLTVL.

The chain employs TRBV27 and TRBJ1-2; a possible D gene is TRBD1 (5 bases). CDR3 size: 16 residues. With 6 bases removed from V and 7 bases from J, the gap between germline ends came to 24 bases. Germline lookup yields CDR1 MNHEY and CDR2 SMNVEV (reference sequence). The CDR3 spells CASSLKGTPSYLGYTF. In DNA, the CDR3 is TGTGCCAGCAGCCTTAAAGGGACTCCTTCGTACCTTGGCTACACCTTC.

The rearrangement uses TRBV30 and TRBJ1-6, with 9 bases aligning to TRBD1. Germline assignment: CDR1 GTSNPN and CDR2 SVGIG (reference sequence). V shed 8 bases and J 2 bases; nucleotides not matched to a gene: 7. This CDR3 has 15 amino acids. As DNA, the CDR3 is TGTGCCCGAACACAGGGGGCAACCTATAATTCACCCCTCCACTTT. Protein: CARTQGATYNSPLHF.

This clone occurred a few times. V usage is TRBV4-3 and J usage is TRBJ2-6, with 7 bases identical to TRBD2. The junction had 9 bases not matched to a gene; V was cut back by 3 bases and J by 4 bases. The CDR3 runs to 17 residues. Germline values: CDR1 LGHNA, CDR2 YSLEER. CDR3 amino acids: CASSQDLSGVGANVLTF. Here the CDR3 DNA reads TGCGCCAGCAGCCAGGATCTAAGCGGGGTCGGGGCCAACGTCCTGACTTTC.

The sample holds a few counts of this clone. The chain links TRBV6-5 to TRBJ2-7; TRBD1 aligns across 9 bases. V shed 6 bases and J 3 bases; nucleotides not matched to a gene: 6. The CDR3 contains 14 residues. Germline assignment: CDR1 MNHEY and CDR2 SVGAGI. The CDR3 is CASRSGQGFYEQYF. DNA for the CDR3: TGTGCCAGCAGGTCGGGACAGGGATTCTACGAGCAGTACTTC.

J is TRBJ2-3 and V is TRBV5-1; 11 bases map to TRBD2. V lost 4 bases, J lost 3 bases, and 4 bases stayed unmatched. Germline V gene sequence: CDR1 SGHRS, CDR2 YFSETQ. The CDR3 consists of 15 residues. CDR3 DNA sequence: TGCGCCAGCAGCGGGTCTAGCGGGGGGACAGATACGCAGTATTTT. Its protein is CASSGSSGGTDTQYF.

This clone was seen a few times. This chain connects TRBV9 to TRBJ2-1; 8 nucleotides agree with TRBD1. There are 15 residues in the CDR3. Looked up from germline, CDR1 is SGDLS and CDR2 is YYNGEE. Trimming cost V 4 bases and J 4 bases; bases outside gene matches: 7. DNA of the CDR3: TGTGCCAGCAGCTTTGGACAGGGACCTTACAATGAGCAGTTCTTC. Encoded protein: CASSFGQGPYNEQFF.

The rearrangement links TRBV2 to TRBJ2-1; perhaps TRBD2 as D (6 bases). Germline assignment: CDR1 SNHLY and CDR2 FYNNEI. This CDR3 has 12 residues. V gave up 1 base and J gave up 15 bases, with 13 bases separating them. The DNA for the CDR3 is TGTGCCAGCAGTGAAGGACTAGTCCAGGGGTTCTTC. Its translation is CASSEGLVQGFF.

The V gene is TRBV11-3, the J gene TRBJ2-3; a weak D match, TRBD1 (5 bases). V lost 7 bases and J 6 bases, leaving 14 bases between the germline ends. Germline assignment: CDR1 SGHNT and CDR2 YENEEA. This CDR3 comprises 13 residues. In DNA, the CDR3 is TGTGCCAGCAAGTCAGGGTTTGATGATACGCAGTATTTT. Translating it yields CASKSGFDDTQYF.

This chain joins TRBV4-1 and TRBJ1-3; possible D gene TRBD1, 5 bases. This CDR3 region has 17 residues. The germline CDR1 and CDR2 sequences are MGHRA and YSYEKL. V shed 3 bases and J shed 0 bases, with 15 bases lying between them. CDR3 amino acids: CASSQEGASVSGNTIYF. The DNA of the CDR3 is TGCGCCAGCAGCCAGGAAGGGGCTTCGGTCTCTGGAAACACCATATATTTT.

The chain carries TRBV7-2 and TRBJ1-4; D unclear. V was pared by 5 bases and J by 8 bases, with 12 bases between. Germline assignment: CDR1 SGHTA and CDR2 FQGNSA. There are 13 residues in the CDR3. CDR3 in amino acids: CASSQSSGEKLFF. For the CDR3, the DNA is TGTGCCAGCAGCCAGTCGTCCGGGGAAAAACTGTTTTTT.

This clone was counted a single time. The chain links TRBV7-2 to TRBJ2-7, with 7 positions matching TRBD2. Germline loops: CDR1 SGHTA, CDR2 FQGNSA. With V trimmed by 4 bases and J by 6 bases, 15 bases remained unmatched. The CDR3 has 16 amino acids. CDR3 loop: CASSSRGGGLAPEQYF. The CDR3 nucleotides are TGTGCCAGCAGCTCCCGTGGGGGAGGGCTAGCTCCCGAGCAGTACTTC.

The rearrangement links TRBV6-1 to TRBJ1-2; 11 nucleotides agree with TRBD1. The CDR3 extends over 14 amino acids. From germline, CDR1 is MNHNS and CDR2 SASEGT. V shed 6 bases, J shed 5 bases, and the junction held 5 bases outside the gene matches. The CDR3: CASRGQGVGYGYTF. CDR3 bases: TGTGCCAGCAGGGGACAGGGGGTCGGGTATGGCTACACCTTC.